This T cell receptor beta chain was recorded in a study of OX40 agonist ivuxolimab in advanced cancers. On the study more broadly: In this cohort, patients received ivuxolimab, an agonistic anti-OX40 (CD134) antibody.

Broader study findings: The mean number of expanded clones was higher in CD8+ T cells than in CD4+. Some of the nonresponding patients also showed low levels of normalized T-cell clonal expansion.

Comment on this clone: The antigen remains unidentified.

At baseline, cycle 4 day 1, and cycle 7 day 1, blood was sampled. The junction had 2 bases not matched to a gene; V was cut back by 0 bases and J by 3 bases. The CDR3 has 14 amino acids. Assay: immunoSEQ multiplex PCR; the TCRdb copy retains only in-frame clones and omits some. The table shows about 53,000 clones, with approximately 90% occurring only once. This chain connects TRBV6-7 to TRBJ2-7; the match to TRBD1 covers 7 bases. TRBV6-7 is designated an ORF whose function remains uncertain. The source material was CD4+ or CD8+ T cells sorted from blood, sampled in a trial of the OX40 agonist ivuxolimab. The clonotype was recovered from an adult with an advanced solid tumor such as melanoma, head and neck, liver or kidney cancer. As DNA, the CDR3 is TGTGCCAGCAGTTACTCGGCAGGGGGCTACGAGCAGTACTTC. Translation: CASSYSAGGYEQYF.